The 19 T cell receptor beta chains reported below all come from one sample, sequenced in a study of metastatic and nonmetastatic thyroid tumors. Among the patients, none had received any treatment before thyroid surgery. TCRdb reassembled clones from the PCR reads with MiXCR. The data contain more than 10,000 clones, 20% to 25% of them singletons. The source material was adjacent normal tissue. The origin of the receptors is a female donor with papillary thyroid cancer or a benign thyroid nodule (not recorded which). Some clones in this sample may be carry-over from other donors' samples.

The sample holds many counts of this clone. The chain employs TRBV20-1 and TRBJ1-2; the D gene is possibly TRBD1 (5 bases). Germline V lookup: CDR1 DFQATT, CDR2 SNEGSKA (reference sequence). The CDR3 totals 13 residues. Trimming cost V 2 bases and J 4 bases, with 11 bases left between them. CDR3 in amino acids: CSARIRVGYGYTF. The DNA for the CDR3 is TGCAGTGCTAGAATCAGGGTAGGCTATGGCTACACCTTC.

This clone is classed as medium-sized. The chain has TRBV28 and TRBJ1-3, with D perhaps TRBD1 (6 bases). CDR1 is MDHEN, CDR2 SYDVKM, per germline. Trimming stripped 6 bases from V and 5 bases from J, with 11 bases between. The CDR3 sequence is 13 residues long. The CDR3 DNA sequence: TGTGCCAGCAGACAGGGATCAAGAAACACCATATATTTT. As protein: CASRQGSRNTIYF.

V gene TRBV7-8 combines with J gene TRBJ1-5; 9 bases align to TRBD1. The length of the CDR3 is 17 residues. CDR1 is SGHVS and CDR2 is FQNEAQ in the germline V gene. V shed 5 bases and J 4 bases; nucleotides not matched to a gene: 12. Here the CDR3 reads CASSAKPRDRVNQPQHF. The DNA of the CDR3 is TGTGCCAGCAGCGCAAAACCACGGGACAGGGTTAATCAGCCCCAGCATTTT.

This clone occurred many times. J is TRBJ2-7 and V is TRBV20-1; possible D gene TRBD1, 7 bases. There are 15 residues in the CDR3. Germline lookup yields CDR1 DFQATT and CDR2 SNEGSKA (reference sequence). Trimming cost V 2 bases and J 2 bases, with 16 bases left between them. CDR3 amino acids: CSARYLSRGAYEQYF. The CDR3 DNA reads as TGCAGTGCTAGATATTTGAGCAGGGGGGCCTACGAGCAGTACTTC.

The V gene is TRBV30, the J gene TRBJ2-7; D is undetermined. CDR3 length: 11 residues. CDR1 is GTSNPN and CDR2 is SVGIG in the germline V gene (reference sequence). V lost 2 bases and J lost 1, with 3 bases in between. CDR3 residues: CAWSPSYEQYF. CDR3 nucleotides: TGTGCCTGGAGTCCTTCCTACGAGCAGTACTTC.

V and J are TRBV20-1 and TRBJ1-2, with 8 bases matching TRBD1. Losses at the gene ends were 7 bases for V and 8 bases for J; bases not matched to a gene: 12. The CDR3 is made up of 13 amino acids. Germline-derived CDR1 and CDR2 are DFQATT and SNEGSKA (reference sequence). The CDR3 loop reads CSETAGGAGGYTF. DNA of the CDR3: TGCAGTGAAACGGCAGGGGGCGCAGGCGGCTACACCTTC.

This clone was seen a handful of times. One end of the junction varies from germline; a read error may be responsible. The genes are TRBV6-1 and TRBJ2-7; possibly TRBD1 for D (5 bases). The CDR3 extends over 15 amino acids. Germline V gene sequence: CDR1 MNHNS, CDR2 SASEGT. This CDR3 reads CASIPDRFPSCEQYF. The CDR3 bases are TGTGCCAGCATCCCCGACAGATTTCCCTCCTGCGAGCAGTACTTC.

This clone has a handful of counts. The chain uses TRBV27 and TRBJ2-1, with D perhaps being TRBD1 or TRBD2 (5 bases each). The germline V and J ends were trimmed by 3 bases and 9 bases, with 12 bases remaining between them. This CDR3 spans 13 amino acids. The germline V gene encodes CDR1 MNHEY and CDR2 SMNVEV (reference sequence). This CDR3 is CASSLIEGSEQFF. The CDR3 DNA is TGTGCCAGCAGTTTGATTGAGGGGTCTGAGCAGTTCTTC.

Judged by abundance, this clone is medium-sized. The CDR3 DNA reads as TGTGCCAGCAGAGCGTCCGCAACTAATGAAAAACTGTTTTTT. Its translation is CASRASATNEKLFF. The chain is built from TRBV6-1 and TRBJ1-4, with D unclear. This CDR3 spans 14 amino acids. Germline V lookup: CDR1 MNHNS, CDR2 SASEGT. The V and J ends lost 6 bases and 0 bases respectively, with 8 bases between them.

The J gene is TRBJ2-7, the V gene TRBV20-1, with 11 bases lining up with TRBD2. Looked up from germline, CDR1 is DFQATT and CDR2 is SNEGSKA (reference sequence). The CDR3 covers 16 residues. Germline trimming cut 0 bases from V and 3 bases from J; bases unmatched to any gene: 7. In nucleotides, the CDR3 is TGCAGTGCTAGAGAGGCGGCTAGCGGGAGGTACTACGAGCAGTACTTC. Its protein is CSAREAASGRYYEQYF.

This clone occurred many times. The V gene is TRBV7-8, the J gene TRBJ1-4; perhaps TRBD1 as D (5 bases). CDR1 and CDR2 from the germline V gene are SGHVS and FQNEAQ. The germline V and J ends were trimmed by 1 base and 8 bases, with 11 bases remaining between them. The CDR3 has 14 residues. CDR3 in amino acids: CASSLVRTSEKLFF. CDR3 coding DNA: TGTGCCAGCAGCTTAGTAAGGACATCAGAAAAACTGTTTTTT.

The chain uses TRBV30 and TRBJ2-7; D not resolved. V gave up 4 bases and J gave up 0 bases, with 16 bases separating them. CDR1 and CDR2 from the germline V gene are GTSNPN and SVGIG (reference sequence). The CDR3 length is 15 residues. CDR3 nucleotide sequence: TGTGCCTGGAAGAACGTGGCGTATAGCTCCTACGAGCAGTACTTC. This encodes CAWKNVAYSSYEQYF. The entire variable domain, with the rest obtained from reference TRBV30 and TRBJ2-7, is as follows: SQTIHQWPATLVQPVGSPLSLECTVEGTSNPNLYWYRQAAGRGLQLLFYSVGIGQISSEVPQNLSASRPQDRQFILSSKKLLLSDSGFYLCAWKNVAYSSYEQYFGPGTRLTVT.

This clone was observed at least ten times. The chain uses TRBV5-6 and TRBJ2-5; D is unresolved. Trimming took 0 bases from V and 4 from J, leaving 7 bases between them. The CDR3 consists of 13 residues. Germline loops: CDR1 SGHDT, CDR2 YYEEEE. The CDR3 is CASSLVEVETQYF. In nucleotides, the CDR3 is TGTGCCAGCAGCTTGGTTGAGGTAGAGACCCAGTACTTC.

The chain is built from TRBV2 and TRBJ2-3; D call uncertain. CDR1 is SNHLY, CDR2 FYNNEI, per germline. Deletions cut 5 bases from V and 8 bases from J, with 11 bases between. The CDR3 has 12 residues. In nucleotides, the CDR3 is TGTGCCAGCAGTCTCGACGGAGCTACGCAGTATTTT. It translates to CASSLDGATQYF.

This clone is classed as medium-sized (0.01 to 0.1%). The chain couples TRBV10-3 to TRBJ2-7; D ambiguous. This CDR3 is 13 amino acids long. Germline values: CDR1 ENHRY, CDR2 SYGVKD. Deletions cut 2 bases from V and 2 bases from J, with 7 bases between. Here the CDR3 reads CAISETETYEQYF. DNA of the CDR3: TGTGCCATCAGTGAGACCGAAACCTACGAGCAGTACTTC.

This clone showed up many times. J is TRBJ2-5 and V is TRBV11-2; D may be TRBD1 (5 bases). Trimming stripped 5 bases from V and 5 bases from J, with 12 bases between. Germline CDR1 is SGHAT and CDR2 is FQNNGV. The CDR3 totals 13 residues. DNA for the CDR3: TGTGCCAGCAGCAAAGGACATGGCGAGACCCAGTACTTC. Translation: CASSKGHGETQYF.

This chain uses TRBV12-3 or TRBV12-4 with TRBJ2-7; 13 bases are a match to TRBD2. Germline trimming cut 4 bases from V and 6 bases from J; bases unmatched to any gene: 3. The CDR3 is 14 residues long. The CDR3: CASSSTSGRLEQYF. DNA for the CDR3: TGTGCCAGCAGTTCGACTAGCGGGAGGCTCGAGCAGTACTTC.

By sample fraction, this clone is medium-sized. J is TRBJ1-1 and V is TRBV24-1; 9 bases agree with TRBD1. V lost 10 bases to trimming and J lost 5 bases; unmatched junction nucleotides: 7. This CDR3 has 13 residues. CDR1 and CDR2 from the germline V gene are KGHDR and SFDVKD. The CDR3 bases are TGTGCCACGAGGGACAGGGAATATACTGAAGCTTTCTTT. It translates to CATRDREYTEAFF.

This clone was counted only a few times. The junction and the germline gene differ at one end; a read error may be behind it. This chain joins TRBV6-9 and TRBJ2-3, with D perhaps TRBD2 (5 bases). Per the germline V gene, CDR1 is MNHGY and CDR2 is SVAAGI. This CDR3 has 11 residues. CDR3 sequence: CASSLVGAHYF. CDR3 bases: TGTGCCAGCAGTTTAGTGGGAGCGCATTATTTT.